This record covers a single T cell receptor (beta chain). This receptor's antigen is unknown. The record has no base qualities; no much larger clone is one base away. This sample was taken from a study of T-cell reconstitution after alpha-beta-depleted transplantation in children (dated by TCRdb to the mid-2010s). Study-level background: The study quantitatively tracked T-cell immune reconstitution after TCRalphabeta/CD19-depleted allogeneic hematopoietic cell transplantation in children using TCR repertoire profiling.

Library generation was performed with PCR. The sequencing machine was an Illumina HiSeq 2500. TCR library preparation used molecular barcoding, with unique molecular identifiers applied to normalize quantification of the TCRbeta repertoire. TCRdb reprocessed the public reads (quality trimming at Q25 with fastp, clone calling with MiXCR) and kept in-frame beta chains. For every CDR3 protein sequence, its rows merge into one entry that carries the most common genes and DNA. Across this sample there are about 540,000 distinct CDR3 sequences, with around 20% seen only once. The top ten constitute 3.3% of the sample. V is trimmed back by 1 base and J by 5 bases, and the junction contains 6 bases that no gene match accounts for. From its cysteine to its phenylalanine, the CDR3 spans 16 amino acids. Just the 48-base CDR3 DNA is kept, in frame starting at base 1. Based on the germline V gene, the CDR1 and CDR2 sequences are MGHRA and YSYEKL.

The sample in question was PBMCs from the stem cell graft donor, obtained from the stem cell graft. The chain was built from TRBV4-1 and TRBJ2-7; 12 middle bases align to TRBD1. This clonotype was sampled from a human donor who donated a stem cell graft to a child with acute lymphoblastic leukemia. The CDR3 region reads CASSQGGGTGGHEQYF. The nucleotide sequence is TGCGCCAGCAGCCAAGGTGGCGGGACAGGGGGCCACGAGCAGTACTTC.